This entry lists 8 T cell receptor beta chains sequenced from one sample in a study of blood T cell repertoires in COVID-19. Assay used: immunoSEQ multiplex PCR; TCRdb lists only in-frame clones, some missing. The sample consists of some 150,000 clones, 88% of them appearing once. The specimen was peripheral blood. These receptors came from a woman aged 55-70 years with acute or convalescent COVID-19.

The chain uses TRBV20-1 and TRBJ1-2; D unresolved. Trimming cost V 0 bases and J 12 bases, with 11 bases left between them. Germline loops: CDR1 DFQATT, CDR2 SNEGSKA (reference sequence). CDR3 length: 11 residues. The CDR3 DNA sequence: TGCAGTGCTAGAGATGAGGCTATTGACACCTTC. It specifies CSARDEAIDTF.

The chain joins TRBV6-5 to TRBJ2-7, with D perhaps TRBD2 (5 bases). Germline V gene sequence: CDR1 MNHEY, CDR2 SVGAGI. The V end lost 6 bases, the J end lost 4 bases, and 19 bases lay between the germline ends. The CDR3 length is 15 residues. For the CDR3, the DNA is TGTGCCAGCAGCTATTCTAGCTCGGGCCGGTACGAGCAGTACTTC. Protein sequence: CASSYSSSGRYEQYF.

The CDR3 DNA reads as TGTGCCACTCTCCGGGACAGCCGGGCCTCCGTCTATGGCTACACCTTC. Its translation: CATLRDSRASVYGYTF. The rearrangement links TRBV19 to TRBJ1-2; 7 nucleotides align to TRBD1. J gave up 4 bases and V 10 bases, and 18 bases lay outside the gene matches. CDR1 LNHDA and CDR2 SQIVND come from the germline V gene (reference sequence). The CDR3 contains 16 residues.

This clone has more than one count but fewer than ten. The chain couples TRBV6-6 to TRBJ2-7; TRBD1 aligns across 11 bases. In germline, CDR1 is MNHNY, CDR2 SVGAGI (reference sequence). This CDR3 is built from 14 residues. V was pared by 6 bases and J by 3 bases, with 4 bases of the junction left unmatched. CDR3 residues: CASRTGTGGYEQYF. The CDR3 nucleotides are TGTGCCAGCAGAACCGGGACAGGGGGCTACGAGCAGTACTTC.

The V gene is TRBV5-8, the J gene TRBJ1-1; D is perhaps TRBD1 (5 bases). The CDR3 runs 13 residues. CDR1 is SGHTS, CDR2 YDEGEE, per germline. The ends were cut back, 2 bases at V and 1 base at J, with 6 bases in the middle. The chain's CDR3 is CASSLQENTEAFF. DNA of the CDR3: TGTGCCAGCAGCTTACAGGAGAACACTGAAGCTTTCTTT.

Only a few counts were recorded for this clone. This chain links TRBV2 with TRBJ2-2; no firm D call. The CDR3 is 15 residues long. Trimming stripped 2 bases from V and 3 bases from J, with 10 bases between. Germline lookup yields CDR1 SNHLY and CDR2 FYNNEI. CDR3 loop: CASSENFSDTGELFF. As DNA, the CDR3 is TGTGCCAGCAGTGAAAATTTTTCCGACACCGGGGAGCTGTTTTTT. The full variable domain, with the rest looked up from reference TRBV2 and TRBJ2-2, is EPEVTQTPSHQVTQMGQEVILRCVPISNHLYFYWYRQILGQKVEFLVSFYNNEISEKSEIFDDQFSVERPDGSNFTLKIRSTKLEDSAMYFCASSENFSDTGELFFGEGSRLTVL.

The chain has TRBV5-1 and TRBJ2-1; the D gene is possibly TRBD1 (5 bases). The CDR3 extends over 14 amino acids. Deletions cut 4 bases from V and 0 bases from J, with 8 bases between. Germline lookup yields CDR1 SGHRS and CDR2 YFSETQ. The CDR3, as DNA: TGCGCCAGCAGCCTCAGGGTCTCCTACAATGAGCAGTTCTTC. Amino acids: CASSLRVSYNEQFF.

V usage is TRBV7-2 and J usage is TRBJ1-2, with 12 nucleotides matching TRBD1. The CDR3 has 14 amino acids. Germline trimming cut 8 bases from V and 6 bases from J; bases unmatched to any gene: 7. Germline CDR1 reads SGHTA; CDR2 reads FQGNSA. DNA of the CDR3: TGTGCCAGCGCCCCGGGACAGGGGGCGCATGGCTACACCTTC. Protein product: CASAPGQGAHGYTF.